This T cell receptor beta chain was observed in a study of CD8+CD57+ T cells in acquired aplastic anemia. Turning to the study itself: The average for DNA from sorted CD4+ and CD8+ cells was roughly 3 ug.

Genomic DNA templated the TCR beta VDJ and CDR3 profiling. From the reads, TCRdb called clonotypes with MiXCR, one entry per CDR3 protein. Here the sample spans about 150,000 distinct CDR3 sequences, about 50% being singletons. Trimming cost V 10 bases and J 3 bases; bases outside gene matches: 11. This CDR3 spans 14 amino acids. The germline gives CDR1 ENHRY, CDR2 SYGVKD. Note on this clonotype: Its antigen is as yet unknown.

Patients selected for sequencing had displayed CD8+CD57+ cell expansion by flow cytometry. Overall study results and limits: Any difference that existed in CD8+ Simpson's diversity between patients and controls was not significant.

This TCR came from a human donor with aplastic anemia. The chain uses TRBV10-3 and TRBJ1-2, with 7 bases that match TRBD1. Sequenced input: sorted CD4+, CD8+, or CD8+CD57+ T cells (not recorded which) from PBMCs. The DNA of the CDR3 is TGTGCCAGCGGAAACAGGGGAAATGACTATGGCTACACCTTC. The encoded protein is CASGNRGNDYGYTF.